These 21 T cell receptor beta chains were all obtained from the same sample, sequenced in a study of control samples from healthy donors and cancer patients. The data were produced by immunoSEQ multiplex PCR, yet TCRdb's version contains in-frame clones alone and is incomplete. Seen here are about 410,000 clones, 80% to 95% observed once, and the top ten hold more than 6%. Sequenced: PBMCs. These receptor sequences come from a man in his forties with head and neck cancer.

This clone was observed a handful of times. The chain has TRBV7-6 and TRBJ2-1; D is perhaps TRBD2 (6 bases). Trimming cost V 4 bases and J 8 bases, with 21 bases left between them. The CDR3 totals 16 residues. Germline V lookup: CDR1 SGHVS, CDR2 FNYEAQ. The CDR3 bases are TGTGCCAGCAGCTCCCGTAGCGGTCTTGTGGCAGATGAGCAGTTCTTC. Translating gives CASSSRSGLVADEQFF.

The CDR3 DNA reads TGTGCCAGCAGTTACGCCCCAGATAGCAATCAGCCCCAGCATTTT. Protein: CASSYAPDSNQPQHF. V gene TRBV6-6 combines with J gene TRBJ1-5, with D unclear. This CDR3 region has 15 residues. Germline assignment: CDR1 MNHNY and CDR2 SVGAGI (reference sequence). V was pared by 2 bases and J by 0 bases, with 8 bases between.

This clone was recorded a few times. The chain uses TRBV27 and TRBJ2-7; 13 bases match TRBD2. The CDR3 covers 18 residues. CDR1 is MNHEY, CDR2 SMNVEV, per germline (reference sequence). Trimming cost V 2 bases and J 7 bases; bases outside gene matches: 14. Here the CDR3 reads CASSLRTSGSIPQGEQYF. The CDR3 DNA sequence: TGTGCCAGCAGTTTAAGGACTAGCGGGAGTATCCCTCAGGGGGAGCAGTACTTC.

To note about this clone: Additional DNA sequences in this sample encode the identical CDR3. The chain joins TRBV28 to TRBJ1-1, with D perhaps TRBD1 (5 bases). Between the trimmed V and J ends, which lost 2 bases and 2 bases, there was a span of 6 bases. Germline V gene sequence: CDR1 MDHEN, CDR2 SYDVKM. This CDR3 comprises 13 residues. In nucleotides, the CDR3 is TGTGCCAGCAGTTTAGGGGGAAACACTGAAGCTTTCTTT. Protein: CASSLGGNTEAFF.

This clone was observed a few times. The rearrangement links TRBV28 to TRBJ1-2; no clear D. The V gene's germline CDR1 is MDHEN and CDR2 SYDVKM. Between the trimmed V and J ends, which lost 5 bases and 4 bases, there was a span of 5 bases. The CDR3 length is 11 residues. The CDR3 reads CASSDFYGYTF. The DNA for the CDR3 is TGTGCCAGCAGTGACTTCTATGGCTACACCTTC.

The chain recombines TRBV11-3 with TRBJ2-3, with a weak D call TRBD1 (5 bases). The germline V gene has CDR1 SGHNT and CDR2 YENEEA. This CDR3 region has 13 residues. The ends were cut back, 5 bases at V and 3 bases at J, with 9 bases in the middle. The CDR3 nucleotides read TGTGCCAGCAGCCCTGCAGGGACAGATACGCAGTATTTT. It encodes CASSPAGTDTQYF.

The chain uses TRBV5-1 and TRBJ2-1; D perhaps matches TRBD1 (5 bases). Looked up from germline, CDR1 is SGHRS and CDR2 is YFSETQ. The CDR3 loop spans 14 amino acids. The V end lost 0 bases, the J end lost 13 bases, and 17 bases lay between the germline ends. This chain's CDR3 is CASSLEGNIGVQFF. CDR3 in DNA: TGCGCCAGCAGCTTGGAAGGGAATATAGGGGTCCAGTTCTTC.

The genes are TRBV29-1 and TRBJ2-3, with D unclear. The germline gives CDR1 SQVTM, CDR2 ANQGSEA. Trimming left V 4 bases short and J 6 bases short, with 8 bases between. The CDR3 totals 11 residues. CDR3 residues: CSVVGVDTQYF. The CDR3 DNA is TGCAGCGTTGTTGGGGTGGATACGCAGTATTTT.

The genes are TRBV11-2 and TRBJ2-7, with D unresolved. The ends were cut back, 8 bases at V and 3 bases at J, with 8 bases in the middle. Germline V gene data show CDR1 as SGHAT and CDR2 as FQNNGV. CDR3 length: 11 amino acids. CDR3 loop: CASSQYYEQYF. CDR3 sequence (DNA): TGTGCCAGCTCCCAGTACTACGAGCAGTACTTC. Full variable domain (missing parts from reference TRBV11-2 and TRBJ2-7): EAGVAQSPRYKIIEKRQSVAFWCNPISGHATLYWYQQILGQGPKLLIQFQNNGVVDDSQLPKDRFSAERLKGVDSTLKIQPAKLEDSAVYLCASSQYYEQYFGPGTRLTVT.

The V call is TRBV9, the J call TRBJ2-1, with 12 bases matching TRBD2. CDR3 length equals 18 residues. After removal of 4 bases from V and 4 bases from J, the junction contained 12 bases not matched to a gene. Germline-derived CDR1 and CDR2 are SGDLS and YYNGEE. The CDR3 nucleotides are TGTGCCAGCAGCCCCCGGACTAGCGGGAATCTGATGTACAATGAGCAGTTCTTC. This encodes CASSPRTSGNLMYNEQFF.

The rearrangement joins TRBV30 to TRBJ1-5; tentative D call: TRBD1 (5 bases). The germline gives CDR1 GTSNPN, CDR2 SVGIG (reference sequence). The CDR3 loop spans 16 amino acids. Trimming pared 0 bases from V and 1 base from J, leaving 13 bases between. CDR3 in amino acids: CAWSVSEGRSNQPQHF. The CDR3 coding sequence is TGTGCCTGGAGTGTCTCAGAGGGACGGAGCAATCAGCCCCAGCATTTT.

V usage is TRBV5-1 and J usage is TRBJ1-2; D is undetermined. There are 14 residues in the CDR3. Trimming pared 0 bases from V and 0 bases from J, leaving 6 bases between. Germline values: CDR1 SGHRS, CDR2 YFSETQ. Written as DNA, the CDR3 is TGCGCCAGCAGCTTGGAGCGGGCTAACTATGGCTACACCTTC. Translating gives CASSLERANYGYTF.

About this clone: At one of its ends the junction is not consistent with the germline gene, which may arise from a read error. The rearrangement links TRBV9 to TRBJ2-1, with D maybe TRBD1 (5 bases). Germline V gene data show CDR1 as SGDLS and CDR2 as YYNGEE. The CDR3 sequence is 14 residues long. CDR3: CATSLARRGNEQFF. CDR3 DNA: TGTGCCACCAGCCTCGCCAGAAGGGGCAATGAGCAGTTCTTC.

The CDR3 nucleotides are TGTGCCAGCAGCTTAGAGGGCAGAAACTATGGCTACACCTTC. It is translated as CASSLEGRNYGYTF. The gene calls are TRBV11-2 and TRBJ1-2; D is unclear. Germline V CDR1 and CDR2: SGHAT, FQNNGV. This CDR3 region has 14 residues. Trimming removed 0 bases at V and 2 bases at J, with 7 bases between.

This sequence joins TRBV5-1 and TRBJ1-5, with 8 bases fitting TRBD1. The CDR3 sequence is 15 residues long. Trimming at V came to 0 bases and at J to 6 bases, leaving 5 bases not matched to a gene. Germline-derived CDR1 and CDR2 are SGHRS and YFSETQ. The CDR3 is CASSLDTGGSQPQHF. As DNA, the CDR3 is TGCGCCAGCAGCTTGGACACAGGGGGAAGTCAGCCCCAGCATTTT. Full variable domain (outside the CDR3, taken from reference TRBV5-1 and TRBJ1-5): KAGVTQTPRYLIKTRGQQVTLSCSPISGHRSVSWYQQTPGQGLQFLFEYFSETQRNKGNFPGRFSGRQFSNSRSEMNVSTLELGDSALYLCASSLDTGGSQPQHFGDGTRLSIL.

The rearrangement uses TRBV19 and TRBJ1-6, with a weak D call TRBD1 (6 bases). V was trimmed by 5 bases and J by 8 bases, leaving 19 bases between them. CDR1 is LNHDA and CDR2 is SQIVND in the germline V gene (reference sequence). The CDR3 is 16 residues long. The CDR3 loop is CASSGGQFRGYSPLHF. Written as DNA, the CDR3 is TGTGCCAGTAGTGGCGGACAGTTTCGGGGTTATTCACCCCTCCACTTT.

As to this clone: One end of the junction fails to match germline, which may point to a read error. The rearrangement links TRBV2 to TRBJ2-3; D gene uncertain. CDR3 size: 13 residues. The germline gives CDR1 SNHLY, CDR2 FYNNEI. The CDR3 reads CASSIRDPKPLDF. CDR3 sequence (DNA): TGTGCCAGCAGCATCCGAGACCCCAAACCCTTGGATTTT. Full variable domain (missing parts from reference TRBV2 and TRBJ2-3): EPEVTQTPSHQVTQMGQEVILRCVPISNHLYFYWYRQILGQKVEFLVSFYNNEISEKSEIFDDQFSVERPDGSNFTLKIRSTKLEDSAMYFCASSIRDPKPLDFGPGTRLTVL.

The chain joins TRBV7-2 to TRBJ2-7; TRBD1 aligns across 9 bases. This CDR3 is built from 16 residues. V dropped 5 bases and J dropped 1; count of bases not matched to a gene: 9. Germline V gene sequence: CDR1 SGHTA, CDR2 FQGNSA. This chain's CDR3 is CASSPPRDRVSYEQYF. The CDR3 nucleotides read TGTGCCAGCAGCCCACCCCGGGACAGGGTTTCCTACGAGCAGTACTTC.

This clone was seen only once. V and J are TRBV19 and TRBJ1-2; TRBD1 agrees at 9 bases. Trimming removed 4 bases from V and 3 bases from J; junction bases left unmatched: 6. CDR1 and CDR2 (germline): LNHDA, SQIVND (reference sequence). The length of the CDR3 is 15 residues. CDR3 DNA sequence: TGTGCCAGTAGTACCACAGGGACAGGGCACTATGGCTACACCTTC. This encodes CASSTTGTGHYGYTF.

V usage is TRBV24-1 and J usage is TRBJ1-2; the match to TRBD1 covers 8 bases. The length of the CDR3 is 14 residues. V dropped 9 bases and J dropped 2; count of bases not matched to a gene: 7. Germline CDR1 reads KGHDR; CDR2 reads SFDVKD. CDR3 DNA sequence: TGTGCCACCCTTCCCGGGGACAGGAACTATGGCTACACCTTC. Protein: CATLPGDRNYGYTF.

Turning to this clone: The sample carries other DNA sequences with the same CDR3. DNA for the CDR3: TGCGCCAGCAGCTTGTTGGGGGCCAACGTCCTGACTTTC. It translates to CASSLLGANVLTF. This chain connects TRBV5-1 to TRBJ2-6; no clear D. The CDR3 extends over 13 amino acids. Germline assignment: CDR1 SGHRS and CDR2 YFSETQ. Trimming stripped 1 base from V and 4 bases from J, with 3 bases between. Full variable domain (missing parts from reference TRBV5-1 and TRBJ2-6): KAGVTQTPRYLIKTRGQQVTLSCSPISGHRSVSWYQQTPGQGLQFLFEYFSETQRNKGNFPGRFSGRQFSNSRSEMNVSTLELGDSALYLCASSLLGANVLTFGAGSRLTVL.